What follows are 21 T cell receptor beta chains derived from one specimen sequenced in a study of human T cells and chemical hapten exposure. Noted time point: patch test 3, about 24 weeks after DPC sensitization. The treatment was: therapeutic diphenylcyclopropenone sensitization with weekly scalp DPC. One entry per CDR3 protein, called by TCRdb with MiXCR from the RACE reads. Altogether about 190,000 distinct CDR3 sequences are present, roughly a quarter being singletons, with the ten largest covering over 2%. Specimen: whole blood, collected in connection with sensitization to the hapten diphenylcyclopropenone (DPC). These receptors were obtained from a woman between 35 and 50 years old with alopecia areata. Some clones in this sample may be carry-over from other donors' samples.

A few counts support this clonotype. DNA of the CDR3: TGCAGCGTTGAGAGCGGGACAGGGCGCGGGGAGCAGTACTTC. Its translation: CSVESGTGRGEQYF. This chain links TRBV29-1 with TRBJ2-7, with 9 bases aligning to TRBD1. The ends lost 3 bases at V and 7 bases at J; junction bases unmatched: 10. The CDR3 is 14 amino acids. Germline V CDR1 and CDR2: SQVTM, ANQGSEA.

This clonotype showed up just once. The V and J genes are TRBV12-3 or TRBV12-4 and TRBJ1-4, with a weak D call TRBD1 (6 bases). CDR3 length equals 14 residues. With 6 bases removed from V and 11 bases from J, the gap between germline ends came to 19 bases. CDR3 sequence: CASRLRAGDSKLFF. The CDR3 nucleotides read TGTGCCAGCAGACTGCGTGCAGGGGACTCCAAACTGTTTTTT.

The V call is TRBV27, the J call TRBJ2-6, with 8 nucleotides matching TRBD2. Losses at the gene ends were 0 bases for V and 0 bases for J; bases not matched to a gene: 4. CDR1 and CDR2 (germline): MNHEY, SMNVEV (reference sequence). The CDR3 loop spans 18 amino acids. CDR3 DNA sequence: TGTGCCAGCAGTTTATCAGCCGGGAGGGCCTCTGGGGCCAACGTCCTGACTTTC. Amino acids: CASSLSAGRASGANVLTF.

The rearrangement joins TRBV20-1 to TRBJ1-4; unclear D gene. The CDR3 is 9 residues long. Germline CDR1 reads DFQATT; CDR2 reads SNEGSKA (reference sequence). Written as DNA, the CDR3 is TGCAGCGCGGTTGAAAAACTGTTTTTT. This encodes CSAVEKLFF.

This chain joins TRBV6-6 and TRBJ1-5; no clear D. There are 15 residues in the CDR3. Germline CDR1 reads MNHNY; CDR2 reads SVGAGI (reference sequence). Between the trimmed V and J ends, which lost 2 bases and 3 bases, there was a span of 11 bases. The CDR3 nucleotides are TGTGCCAGCAGTTACCCGGCGCTGGCCAATCAGCCCCAGCATTTT. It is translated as CASSYPALANQPQHF.

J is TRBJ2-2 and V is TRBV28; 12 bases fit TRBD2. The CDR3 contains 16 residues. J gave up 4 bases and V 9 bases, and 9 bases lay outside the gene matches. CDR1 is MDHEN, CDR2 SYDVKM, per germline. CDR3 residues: CASLLAGGPGTGELFF. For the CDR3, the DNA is TGTGCCAGTCTGCTAGCGGGAGGGCCCGGCACCGGGGAGCTGTTTTTT.

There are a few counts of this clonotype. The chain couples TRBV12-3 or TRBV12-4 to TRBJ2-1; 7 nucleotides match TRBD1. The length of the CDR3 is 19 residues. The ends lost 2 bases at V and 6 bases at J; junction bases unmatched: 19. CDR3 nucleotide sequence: TGTGCCAGCAGTTTAACCCCTGGAGCGGAGAGGGGGCATGTCAATGAGCAGTTCTTC. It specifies CASSLTPGAERGHVNEQFF.

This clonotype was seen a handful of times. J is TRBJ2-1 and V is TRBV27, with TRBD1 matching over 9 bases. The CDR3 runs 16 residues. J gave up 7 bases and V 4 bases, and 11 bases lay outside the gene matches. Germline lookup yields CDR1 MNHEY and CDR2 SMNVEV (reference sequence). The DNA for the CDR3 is TGTGCCAGCAGTTCCGGACAGGGGAGGTTCGGGAATGAGCAGTTCTTC. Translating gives CASSSGQGRFGNEQFF.

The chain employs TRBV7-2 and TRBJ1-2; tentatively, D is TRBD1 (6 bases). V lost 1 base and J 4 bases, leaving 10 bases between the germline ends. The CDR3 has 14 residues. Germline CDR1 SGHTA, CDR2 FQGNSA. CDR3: CASSLDTGPYGYTF. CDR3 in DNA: TGTGCCAGCAGCTTAGATACAGGGCCCTATGGCTACACCTTC. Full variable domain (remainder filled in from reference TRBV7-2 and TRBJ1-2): GAGVSQSPSNKVTEKGKDVELRCDPISGHTALYWYRQSLGQGLEFLIYFQGNSAPDKSGLPSDRFSAERTGGSVSTLTIQRTQQEDSAVYLCASSLDTGPYGYTFGSGTRLTVV.

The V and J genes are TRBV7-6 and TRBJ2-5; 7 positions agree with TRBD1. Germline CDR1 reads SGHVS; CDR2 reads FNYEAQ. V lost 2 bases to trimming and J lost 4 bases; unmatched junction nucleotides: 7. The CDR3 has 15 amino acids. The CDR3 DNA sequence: TGTGCCAGCAGCTTATTTACAGGGGTGGGAGAGACCCAGTACTTC. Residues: CASSLFTGVGETQYF.

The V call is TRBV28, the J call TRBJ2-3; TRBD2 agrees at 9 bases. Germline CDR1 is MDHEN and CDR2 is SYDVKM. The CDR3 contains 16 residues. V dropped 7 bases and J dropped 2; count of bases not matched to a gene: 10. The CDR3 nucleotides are TGTGCCAGCAACATCCTGACTAGCGGTCACACAGATACGCAGTATTTT. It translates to CASNILTSGHTDTQYF.

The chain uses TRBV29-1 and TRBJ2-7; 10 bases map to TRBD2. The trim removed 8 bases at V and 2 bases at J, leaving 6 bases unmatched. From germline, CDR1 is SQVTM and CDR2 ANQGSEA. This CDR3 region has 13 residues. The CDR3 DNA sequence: TGCAGCCGGGGGCTAGCGGGAGCCTACGAGCAGTACTTC. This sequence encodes CSRGLAGAYEQYF.

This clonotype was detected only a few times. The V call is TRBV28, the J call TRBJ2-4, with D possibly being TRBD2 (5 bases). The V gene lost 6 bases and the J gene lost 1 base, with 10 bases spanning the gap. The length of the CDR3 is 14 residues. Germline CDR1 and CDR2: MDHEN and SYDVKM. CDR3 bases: TGTGCCAGCAGAGAGGGCCTCGCCAAAAACATTCAGTACTTC. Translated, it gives CASREGLAKNIQYF.

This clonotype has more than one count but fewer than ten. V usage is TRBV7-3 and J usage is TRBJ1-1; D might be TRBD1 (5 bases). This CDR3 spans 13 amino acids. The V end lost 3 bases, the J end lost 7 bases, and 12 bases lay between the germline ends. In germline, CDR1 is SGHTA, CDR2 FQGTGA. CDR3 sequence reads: CASSLGRGSEAFF. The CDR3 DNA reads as TGTGCCAGCAGCTTGGGGCGGGGCAGTGAAGCTTTCTTT.

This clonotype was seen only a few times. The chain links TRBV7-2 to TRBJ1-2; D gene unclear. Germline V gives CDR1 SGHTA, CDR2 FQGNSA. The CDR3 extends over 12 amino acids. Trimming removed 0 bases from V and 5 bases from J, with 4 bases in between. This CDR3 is CASSLAQYGYTF. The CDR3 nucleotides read TGTGCCAGCAGCTTAGCCCAGTATGGCTACACCTTC. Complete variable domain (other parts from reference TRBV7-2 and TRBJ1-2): GAGVSQSPSNKVTEKGKDVELRCDPISGHTALYWYRQSLGQGLEFLIYFQGNSAPDKSGLPSDRFSAERTGGSVSTLTIQRTQQEDSAVYLCASSLAQYGYTFGSGTRLTVV.

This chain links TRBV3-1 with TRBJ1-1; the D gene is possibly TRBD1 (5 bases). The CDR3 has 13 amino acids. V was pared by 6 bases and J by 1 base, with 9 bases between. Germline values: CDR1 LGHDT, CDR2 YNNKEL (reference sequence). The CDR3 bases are TGTGCCAGCAGGATGGGGGGGAACACTGAAGCTTTCTTT. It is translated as CASRMGGNTEAFF.

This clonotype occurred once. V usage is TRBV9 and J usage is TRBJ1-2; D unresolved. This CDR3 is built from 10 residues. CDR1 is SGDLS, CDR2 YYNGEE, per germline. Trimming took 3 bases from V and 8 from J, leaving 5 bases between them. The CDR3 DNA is TGTGCCAGCAGCGGTAGGGGCTACACCTTC. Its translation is CASSGRGYTF.

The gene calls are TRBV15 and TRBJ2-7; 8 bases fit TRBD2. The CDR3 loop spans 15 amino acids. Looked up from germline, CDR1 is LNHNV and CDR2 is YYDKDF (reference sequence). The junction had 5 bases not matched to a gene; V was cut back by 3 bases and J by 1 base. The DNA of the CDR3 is TGTGCCACCAGCAGTGCCGGGACTAGATCCTACGAGCAGTACTTC. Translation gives CATSSAGTRSYEQYF.

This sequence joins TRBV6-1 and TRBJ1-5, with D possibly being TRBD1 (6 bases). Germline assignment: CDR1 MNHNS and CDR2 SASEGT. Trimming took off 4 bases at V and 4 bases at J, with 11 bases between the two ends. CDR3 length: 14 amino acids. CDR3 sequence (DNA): TGTGCCAGCAGTGCACAGGGTTCGAATCAGCCCCAGCATTTT. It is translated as CASSAQGSNQPQHF.

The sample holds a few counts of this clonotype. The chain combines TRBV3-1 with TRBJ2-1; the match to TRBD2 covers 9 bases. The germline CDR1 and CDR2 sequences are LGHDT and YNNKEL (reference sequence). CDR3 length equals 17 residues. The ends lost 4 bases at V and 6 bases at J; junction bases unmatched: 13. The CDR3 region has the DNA TGTGCCAGCAGCCCTCCTGAAATGGGCGGGAGGGGCAATGAGCAGTTCTTC. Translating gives CASSPPEMGGRGNEQFF.

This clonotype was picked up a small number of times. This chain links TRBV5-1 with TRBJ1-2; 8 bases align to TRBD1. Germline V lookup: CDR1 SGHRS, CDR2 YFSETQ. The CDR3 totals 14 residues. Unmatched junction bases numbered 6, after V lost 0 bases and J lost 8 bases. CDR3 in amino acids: CASSLDRGDEGYTF. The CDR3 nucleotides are TGCGCCAGCAGCTTGGACAGGGGGGATGAGGGCTACACCTTC.